This entry lists 8 T cell receptor beta chains sequenced from one sample in a study of T cell repertoires in cytomegalovirus infection. TCRdb ran MiXCR on the reads and lists one entry per CDR3 protein. The data show some 350,000 distinct CDR3 sequences, roughly 34% seen once. Their target antigens are unknown. The sample consisted of cultured PBMCs, taken from culture after CMV antigen stimulation. These receptor sequences come from a human donor in good health (CMV status not recorded). Some clones in this sample may be carry-over from other donors' samples.

The chain links TRBV12-3 or TRBV12-4 to TRBJ1-1, with 8 bases fitting TRBD1. This CDR3 comprises 15 residues. J gave up 1 base and V 6 bases, and 7 bases lay outside the gene matches. DNA for the CDR3: TGTGCCAGCAGAGACACAGGGGGAGAGAACACTGAAGCTTTCTTT. Protein: CASRDTGGENTEAFF.

This clonotype was found a few times. This chain uses TRBV28 with TRBJ1-5, with D tentatively TRBD1 (5 bases). The CDR3 contains 12 residues. V lost 6 bases and J 5 bases, leaving 8 bases between the germline ends. Germline values: CDR1 MDHEN, CDR2 SYDVKM. CDR3 residues: CASSQGDQPQHF. CDR3 in DNA: TGTGCCAGCAGCCAAGGGGATCAGCCCCAGCATTTT.

The CDR3 region is CASNLQGRGETQYF. CDR3 sequence (DNA): TGTGCCAGCAACCTACAGGGAAGGGGAGAGACCCAGTACTTC. The chain joins TRBV7-9 to TRBJ2-5; weak D call: TRBD1 (6 bases). Trimming stripped 7 bases from V and 4 bases from J, with 16 bases between. The CDR3 extends over 14 amino acids. The germline gives CDR1 SEHNR, CDR2 FQNEAQ (reference sequence).

This clonotype was found a few times. The V and J genes are TRBV7-9 and TRBJ2-7; maybe TRBD2 (6 bases). The V end was cut by 5 bases, the J end by 2 bases, with 19 bases between. Germline CDR1 reads SEHNR; CDR2 reads FQNEAQ (reference sequence). This CDR3 is 16 amino acids long. The CDR3 coding sequence is TGTGCCAGCAGCCTCTCTGATAGCGGCTGGCCCTACGAGCAGTACTTC. It encodes CASSLSDSGWPYEQYF.

The chain carries TRBV20-1 and TRBJ1-2, with D maybe TRBD1 (6 bases). The CDR3 totals 13 residues. Looked up from germline, CDR1 is DFQATT and CDR2 is SNEGSKA (reference sequence). The V end lost 7 bases, the J end lost 7 bases, and 19 bases lay between the germline ends. DNA of the CDR3: TGCAGTGGAACAAACAAAGGGGGAGCTGGCTACACCTTC. Protein product: CSGTNKGGAGYTF.

This clonotype has just a few counts. This chain connects TRBV7-6 to TRBJ2-5; the D is unclear. This CDR3 spans 14 amino acids. The germline V and J ends were trimmed by 1 base and 1 base, with 7 bases remaining between them. Looked up from germline, CDR1 is SGHVS and CDR2 is FNYEAQ. For the CDR3, the DNA is TGTGCCAGCAGCTTAGGGCCCGTCCAAGAGACCCAGTACTTC. This encodes CASSLGPVQETQYF.

The gene calls are TRBV29-1 and TRBJ2-2, with D uncertain. Germline CDR1 reads SQVTM; CDR2 reads ANQGSEA. The CDR3 loop spans 11 amino acids. Trimming removed 6 bases from V and 0 bases from J, with 2 bases in between. The CDR3 protein is CSVSNTGELFF. The CDR3 nucleotides read TGCAGCGTCTCGAACACCGGGGAGCTGTTTTTT.

This chain links TRBV7-6 with TRBJ2-2; the D gene is possibly TRBD2 (5 bases). The CDR3 extends over 16 amino acids. In germline, CDR1 is SGHVS, CDR2 FNYEAQ. Trimming pared 3 bases from V and 2 bases from J, leaving 13 bases between. CDR3 region: CASSFQDFINTGELFF. As DNA, the CDR3 is TGTGCCAGCAGCTTCCAGGACTTCATTAACACCGGGGAGCTGTTTTTT.